The table lists the clone carrying this T cell receptor beta chain with a few counts. Antigen specificity is unknown. This sample is part of a study of beta chain features in type 1 diabetes. This CDR3 has 13 residues. Germline values: CDR1 SGHTA, CDR2 FQGTGA. V gave up 4 bases and J gave up 7 bases; unmatched junction bases: 1. Reverse transcribing all isolated RNA meant expressed TCRB transcripts were sequenced. Around 3.57 million reads was the average for naive, central memory and regulatory T cell samples. Sequenced by immunoSEQ multiplex PCR; TCRdb stores in-frame clones only, minus some. The profile shows 200,000 to 250,000 clones, approximately 10% of them singletons. One heparinised blood draw averaging approximately 120 mL was given by each donor. Points from the study as a whole: Patients with type 1 diabetes carried fewer insertions and had more deletions at their VDJ junctions. Any HLA type influence on TCRB rearrangement was left unresolved here.

The TCR sequence derives from a man between 18 and 35 years old in good health. The chain couples TRBV7-3 to TRBJ2-1; TRBD2 agrees at 10 bases. The sample comprised central memory CD4+ T cells from blood. Written as DNA, the CDR3 is TGTGCCAGCAGCTCGGGACTAGCGAATGAGCAGTTCTTC. Its protein is CASSSGLANEQFF.